This T cell receptor beta chain was identified during a study of CD8+ T cells in alopecia areata. Indicated treatment: oral pan-JAK inhibitor, 5-10 mg twice daily. Reverse transcribed after extraction, RNA yielded cDNA as the sequencing template. Profiling relied on immunoSEQ multiplex PCR, and the TCRdb table lists in-frame clones only, not all of them. The data hold about 250,000 clones, with 45% to 70% observed a single time. The germline V gene encodes CDR1 SQVTM and CDR2 ANQGSEA. The length of the CDR3 is 14 residues. The V gene lost 4 bases and the J gene lost 4 bases, with 16 bases spanning the gap.

Sequencing used CD4+ T cells sorted from blood, obtained at roughly week 52, from a patient treated with tofacitinib. The rearrangement joins TRBV29-1 to TRBJ1-2; D remains ambiguous. The receptor's source is a human donor with alopecia areata. The CDR3 sequence: CSVVMAAAAYGYTF. The CDR3, as DNA: TGCAGCGTTGTAATGGCGGCAGCCGCCTATGGCTACACCTTC.